This T cell receptor (beta chain) originates from a study of T cells in Graves' hyperthyroidism and ophthalmopathy. On this clonotype itself: The antigen remains unidentified.

Graves' hyperthyroidism without ophthalmopathy progression within 18 months was termed stable. Approximately 9.3 ml of fresh peripheral blood supplied the PBMCs. Template material for amplifying TCR beta CDR3 regions consisted of RNA transcripts. HTBI primers were the set used in a first-round RT-PCR of the TCR CDR3. MiXCR was run by TCRdb on the multiplex PCR reads, yielding one entry per CDR3 protein. Of a few hundred thousand distinct CDR3 sequences in the sample, less than 20% were seen once. Points from the study as a whole: The model forecast ophthalmopathy, anticipating it by a median around 6.5 months before onset. The authors' 13 V-J model separated ophthalmopathy from stable hyperthyroidism.

The CDR3 is 16 residues long. The V and J ends lost 2 bases and 3 bases respectively, with 15 bases between them. From germline, CDR1 is SNHLY and CDR2 FYNNEI. The sequenced sample consisted of blood. The chain carries TRBV2 and TRBJ2-3, with D possibly TRBD1 on 5 matching bases. The receptor was derived from a young woman with Graves' hyperthyroidism. In DNA, the CDR3 is TGTGCCAGCAGTGAATTTCGTAATCCAGGGACAGATACGCAGTATTTT. Its translation: CASSEFRNPGTDTQYF.